The 2 T cell receptor beta chains below come from one sample, sequenced in a study of Ad26.COV2.S vaccination and SARS-CoV-2 variants. Stated treatment: approximately 18 received Ad26.COV2.S at low or high dose, single or two shots; about five received placebo; per-sample allocation not given. Repertoires come from day 63 after the first vaccine or placebo injection. Using immunoSEQ multiplex PCR, the repertoire was profiled, and TCRdb retains in-frame clones only, with some absent. Among 350,000 to 500,000 clones, 80% to 90% were seen once, and the ten largest hold around 2.5%. This sample comprised peripheral blood, obtained in a trial of Ad26.COV2.S vaccine versus placebo. The origin of the receptors is a person between 18 and 65 years old who received the Ad26.COV2.S COVID-19 vaccine or a placebo.

The chain has TRBV28 and TRBJ1-5; D perhaps matches TRBD1 (6 bases). CDR1 is MDHEN and CDR2 is SYDVKM in the germline V gene. V shed 6 bases and J shed 5 bases, with 14 bases lying between them. The CDR3 totals 14 residues. The CDR3 sequence: CASSSGTQYQPQHF. The CDR3 DNA reads TGTGCCAGCAGCTCCGGGACACAGTATCAGCCCCAGCATTTT.

The chain couples TRBV6-2 or TRBV6-3 to TRBJ2-5; 8 bases agree with TRBD2. V dropped 5 bases and J dropped 0; count of bases not matched to a gene: 11. Germline loops: CDR1 MNHEY, CDR2 SVGEGT. The CDR3 is 17 amino acids. CDR3 region: CASSRLAGLLYQETQYF. CDR3 sequence (DNA): TGTGCCAGCAGTCGCCTAGCGGGCCTACTGTACCAAGAGACCCAGTACTTC.